Included here is one T cell receptor (beta chain) sequence, with context. Its antigen is not known. The record originates from a study of long-term antiretroviral therapy in people with HIV. The CDR3 is 15 residues long. The germline CDR1 and CDR2 sequences are PRHDT and FYEKMQ (reference sequence). V was clipped by 1 base and J by 6 bases; unmatched bases: 8. General study findings and limits: Pre-ART expanded clones dominated the repertoire at every time point.

The run of the v3.0 immunoSEQ assay was at survey level. Libraries were prepared by immunoSEQ multiplex PCR; TCRdb keeps only in-frame clonotypes and omits some of them. The top ten hold around 1.8% of the sample, which has some 29,000 clones, 95% to 98% seen once. V and J are TRBV13 and TRBJ1-1; 7 nucleotides align to TRBD1. This sample comprised unsorted PBMCs, obtained 7.6 years after starting antiretroviral therapy. This clonotype originated in a man aged 25 to 45 with HIV. CDR3 loop: CASSLDRRGHAEAFF. The CDR3 nucleotides are TGTGCCAGCAGCTTAGATCGAAGGGGGCATGCTGAAGCTTTCTTT.